These 10 T cell receptor beta chains share one sample of origin, sequenced in a study of control samples from healthy donors and cancer patients. Measured with immunoSEQ multiplex PCR; TCRdb has only the in-frame clones, and not every one. The table has approximately 100,000 clones, roughly four fifths seen once. The sequenced sample consisted of blood. Receptors were obtained from a man aged 60 to 69 in good health.

The chain couples TRBV28 to TRBJ2-5; a weak D match, TRBD1 (6 bases). The ends were cut back, 10 bases at V and 7 bases at J, with 16 bases in the middle. This CDR3 comprises 12 residues. The V gene's germline CDR1 is MDHEN and CDR2 SYDVKM. The CDR3 region has the DNA TGTGCCATCGGATGGGGGCCGGGGACCCAGTACTTC. Residues: CAIGWGPGTQYF.

Concerning this clone: At one boundary the junction diverges from the germline segment, which might be a read error. The chain recombines TRBV6-5 with TRBJ2-1; TRBD1 matches at 11 bases. The CDR3 sequence is 15 residues long. Per the germline V gene, CDR1 is MNHEY and CDR2 is SVGAGI. The CDR3 sequence is CASIGQGATYDEQFF. CDR3 coding DNA: TGTGCCAGCATTGGACAGGGGGCGACCTACGATGAGCAGTTCTTC.

This chain links TRBV5-6 with TRBJ2-1; TRBD2 matches 12 bases. This CDR3 has 18 residues. Germline assignment: CDR1 SGHDT and CDR2 YYEEEE. The J segment lost 8 bases and the V segment lost 0 bases, leaving 12 bases of the junction unmatched. In DNA, the CDR3 is TGTGCCAGCAGCTTGGGCCTAGCGGGAGGGCCGTTCGTCGATGAGCAGTTCTTC. It encodes CASSLGLAGGPFVDEQFF. Full variable domain (remainder filled in from reference TRBV5-6 and TRBJ2-1): DAGVTQSPTHLIKTRGQQVTLRCSPKSGHDTVSWYQQALGQGPQFIFQYYEEEERQRGNFPDRFSGHQFPNYSSELNVNALLLGDSALYLCASSLGLAGGPFVDEQFFGPGTRLTVL.

The chain combines TRBV15 with TRBJ2-2, with a weak D call TRBD2 (5 bases). The CDR3 contains 18 residues. V lost 5 bases, J lost 4 bases, and 23 bases lay in between. Germline V CDR1 and CDR2: LNHNV, YYDKDF (reference sequence). CDR3 in DNA: TGTGCCACCAGCGGAGGACTTACCTCGGTCCTGAGCACCGGGGAGCTGTTTTTT. This sequence encodes CATSGGLTSVLSTGELFF.

CDR3 nucleotides: TGTGCCAGCAGTCTTCTTTCGTTTGAGGTGCCGCGGCTGAACACTGAAGCTTTCTTT. This encodes CASSLLSFEVPRLNTEAFF. The gene calls are TRBV6-6 and TRBJ1-1, with D unclear. The CDR3 is 19 residues long. CDR1 is MNHNY, CDR2 SVGAGI, per germline (reference sequence). Trimming left V 5 bases short and J 0 bases short, with 25 bases between.

The J gene is TRBJ2-7, the V gene TRBV4-1, with D unclear. Between the trimmed V and J ends, which lost 1 base and 6 bases, there was a span of 28 bases. This CDR3 has 19 amino acids. CDR1 is MGHRA, CDR2 YSYEKL, per germline. CDR3 in amino acids: CASSQGCLRTGHPRGEQYF. The CDR3 DNA sequence: TGCGCCAGCAGCCAAGGGTGCCTCCGAACCGGGCATCCGCGAGGCGAGCAGTACTTC.

This clone has only one observation. The chain employs TRBV27 and TRBJ1-5; D perhaps matches TRBD1 (5 bases). This CDR3 spans 14 amino acids. The germline V gene encodes CDR1 MNHEY and CDR2 SMNVEV (reference sequence). V was trimmed by 8 bases and J by 3 bases, leaving 14 bases between them. The CDR3: CASSPGLPNQPQHF. CDR3 bases: TGTGCCAGCTCGCCAGGGCTCCCCAATCAGCCCCAGCATTTT.

The J gene is TRBJ1-5, the V gene TRBV2; D remains unclear. The germline V gene has CDR1 SNHLY and CDR2 FYNNEI. Trimming took 4 bases from V and 6 from J, leaving 13 bases between them. The CDR3 totals 14 residues. The CDR3 loop is CASSVEGGGQPQHF. The CDR3 DNA reads as TGTGCCAGCAGTGTCGAGGGAGGTGGTCAGCCCCAGCATTTT.

The chain couples TRBV5-4 to TRBJ2-7, with D possibly TRBD2 on 6 matching bases. Between the trimmed V and J ends, which lost 4 bases and 2 bases, there was a span of 16 bases. CDR3 size: 15 residues. CDR1 is SGHNT, CDR2 YYREEE, per germline (reference sequence). The CDR3 DNA follows: TGTGCCAGCAGCCCTCGTCGGGACTCCGCCTACGAGCAGTACTTC. Amino acids: CASSPRRDSAYEQYF.

The chain is built from TRBV28 and TRBJ1-3; D gene uncertain. This CDR3 comprises 13 residues. Germline CDR1 MDHEN, CDR2 SYDVKM. Trimming left V 5 bases short and J 4 bases short, with 9 bases between. CDR3 nucleotide sequence: TGTGCCAGCAGTCTTCAGGCGGGAAACACCATATATTTT. It yields the protein CASSLQAGNTIYF.